This TCR beta chain was captured in a study of shared clonotypes between healthy human individuals (dated by TCRdb to about 2020). For the study in its entirety: The cohort comprised two women and a few men aged 18 to 49 years. For each donor, CD4 naive and CD4 memory were each run on three plates, CD8 naive on two plates, and CD8 memory on one plate. To estimate repertoire size and how much clonotypes are shared between individuals, the study performed deep sequencing of blood TCR repertoires from roughly five healthy adults. To increase sequencing depth and limit assay-specific biases, TCR repertoire library preparation and sequencing were carried out by different laboratories using diverse techniques. Between about 0.85 and 9.5 billion PBMCs per donor were obtained by leukapheresis. Here is what the overall study found, with its caveats: Only blood was sampled, and tissue TCR repertoires likely differ from those in blood. Clonotypes shared by all four sorted-subset donors showed higher generation probabilities than non-shared clonotypes. Across a handful of donors, 4.5% to 6.5% of naive CD4, roughly 3.5% of naive CD8, roughly 2.3% of memory CD4, and roughly 0.41% of memory CD8 clonotypes were shared. Incomplete sequencing was indicated by rarefaction of sorted-subset datasets, despite the large sequencing depth. Pairwise subsampling indicated that sequencing depth was expected to affect the degree of clonotype sharing among donors. Naive subsets generally had larger estimated clonotype richness than memory subsets. The genetic and exposure-history diversity represented was limited by the small number of donors.

V trim: 3 bases; J trim: 3 bases; unmatched bases: 5. The germline V gene (reference sequence) provides CDR1 LNHDA and CDR2 SQIVND. The CDR3, cysteine through phenylalanine, is 15 amino acids long. Only CDR3 DNA is held: 45 bases, read in frame from base 1. With respect to this clone: Its antigen remains undetermined. Base qualities are not recorded, but no much larger clone differs from it by a single base.

The donors were healthy, HIV-negative adults who had no recently reported acute infections or vaccinations. Only Caucasian adults living in Nashville, Tennessee, USA were represented among the donors. CD4+ T cells were enriched through magnetic negative selection, after which naive cells were positively selected on CD45RA and the remaining negative fraction served as the memory subset. Blood was collected by leukapheresis, and PBMCs were isolated by Ficoll-Histopaque density gradient centrifugation and then cryopreserved in liquid nitrogen vapor phase. Analytical flow cytometry was used to check the purity and quantity of every magnetically sorted T cell population. Genomic DNA was isolated from each sorted fraction and quantified by UV absorbance on a Nanodrop 2000c. TCR CDR3 regions were amplified from genomic DNA by multiplex PCR using the deep immunoSEQ assay. Extracted genomic DNA from each cell subset was distributed evenly across all wells of several immunoSEQ 96-well plates, and each plate was treated as a replicate. Each replicate PCR for sorted subsets received around 210 ng genomic DNA, equal to about 30,000 T cell genomes. Purified libraries were measured with a Qubit 3.0 fluorometer, size-checked on a Bioanalyzer 2100, and measured again with the KAPA Library Quantification kit. A separate single-read 150-cycle Illumina NextSeq 550 flow cell was used to sequence each immunoSEQ 96-well plate. The authors' pipeline ran thus. Because only junctional sequences without quality scores were contained in the immunoSEQ output, filtering matching that applied to full-length reads could not be performed. Sequences were annotated with PyIR, a Python wrapper for IgBLAST v1.9, and V/J genes and CDR3 were assigned using IMGT germline references. Reads with weak V/J assignments (E-value above 1e-6), missing CDR3, stop codons, out-of-frame junctions, or ambiguous translated residues were removed. V3J clonotypes were defined as sequences sharing the same inferred V gene, J gene, and CDR3 amino acid sequence. To compute the percentage overlap between repertoires, the number of shared unique clonotypes was divided by the size of the smaller repertoire. Repertoire richness was assessed with RTK rarefaction, the Chao1 estimator, and Recon v2.1 estimates of unobserved clonotypes. For all TCRbeta clonotypes obtained by the gDNA method from four donors, generation probabilities were computed with OLGA. This immuneACCESS table, as held by TCRdb, lists in-frame sequences with V and J called but not all clones. Of the missing ones, under half trace to an unresolved V gene in checked studies; the others have no known cause. The DNA was the basis for D and trimming; V, J and clone size are from that table. The sample contains under 550,000 clones, about 96% of them found a single time. Of the sample, about 0.054% is held by the ten largest clones.

The sequence is built from TRBV19 and TRBJ2-7; the junction holds 10 bases that match TRBD2. The sequencing input was naive CD4+ T cells sorted from blood. What this sample's cell subset or site label stands for: CD45RA+ positively selected. This sequence originates from a woman in her 30s in good health. The base sequence is TGTGCCAGTAGTATTTTCCTAGCGGGAGTCTACGAGCAGTACTTC. Its protein reads: CASSIFLAGVYEQYF.